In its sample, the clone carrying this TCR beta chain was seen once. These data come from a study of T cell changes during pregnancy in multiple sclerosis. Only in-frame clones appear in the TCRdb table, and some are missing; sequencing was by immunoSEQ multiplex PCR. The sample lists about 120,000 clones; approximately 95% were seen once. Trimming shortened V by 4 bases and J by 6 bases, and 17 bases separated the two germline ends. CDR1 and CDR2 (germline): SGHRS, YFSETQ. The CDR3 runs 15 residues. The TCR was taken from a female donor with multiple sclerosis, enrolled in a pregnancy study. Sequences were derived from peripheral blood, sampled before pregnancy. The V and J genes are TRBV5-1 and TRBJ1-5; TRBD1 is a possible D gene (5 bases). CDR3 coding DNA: TGCGCCAGCAGCCTGGGGCAGGGTACCGCTCAGCCCCAGCATTTT. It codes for CASSLGQGTAQPQHF.